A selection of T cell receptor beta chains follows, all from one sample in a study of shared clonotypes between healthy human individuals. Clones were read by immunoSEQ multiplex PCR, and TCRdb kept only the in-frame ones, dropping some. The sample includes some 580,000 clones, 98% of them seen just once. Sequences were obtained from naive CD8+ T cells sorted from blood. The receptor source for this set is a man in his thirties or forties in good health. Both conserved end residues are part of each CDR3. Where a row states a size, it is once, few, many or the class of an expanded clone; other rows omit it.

CASSLSANYEQYF | TRBJ2-7 | . | TRBV5-1 | 13
CASGSVVTSGSMETQYF | TRBJ2-5 | . | TRBV7-9 | 17
CASAGWGGNRFSYNEQFF | TRBJ2-1 | . | TRBV19 | 18
CASSARVLAGKYNEQFF | TRBJ2-1 | . | TRBV9 | 17
CASSSGTSGYEQYF | TRBJ2-7 | . | TRBV5-6 | 14
CAISEAGQVNQPQHF | TRBJ1-5 | . | TRBV10-3 | 15
CASSPWTAYNEQFF | TRBJ2-1 | . | TRBV6-5 | 14
CASSRGGELFF | TRBJ2-2 | . | TRBV14 | 11
CASSPGREYTEAFF | TRBJ1-1 | . | TRBV5-5 | 14
CASSLLREQYF | TRBJ2-7 | . | TRBV11-2 | 11
CASSSQRVTPYEQYF | TRBJ2-7 | . | TRBV7-9 | 15
CASSRDLRGAYEQYF | TRBJ2-7 | . | TRBV5-1 | 15
CASSLVPGPQHF | TRBJ1-5 | . | TRBV7-9 | 12
CASSVSLDYEQYF | TRBJ2-7 | . | TRBV10-1 | 13
CASSSENRKGELFF | TRBJ2-2 | once | TRBV2 | 14
CASSLSAAHRGDTF | TRBJ1-2 | . | TRBV27 | 14
CASSESGTSGIGDEQFF | TRBJ2-1 | once | TRBV2 | 17
CASSPGAGDEQYF | TRBJ2-7 | . | TRBV25-1 | 13
CASSLQGRPDTQYF | TRBJ2-3 | . | TRBV5-5 | 14
CASSLIGANTEAFF | TRBJ1-1 | . | TRBV27 | 14
CSAKRAQYF | TRBJ2-7 | . | TRBV20-1 | 9
CASSEFVSGPVAAQYF | TRBJ2-5 | . | TRBV2 | 16
CASSWTGANNEQFF | TRBJ2-1 | . | TRBV28 | 14
CATSSVSYEQYF | TRBJ2-7 | . | TRBV15 | 12
CASRSSGRGTEAFF | TRBJ1-1 | . | TRBV6-5 | 14
CASSAAGPNYTF | TRBJ1-2 | . | TRBV5-4 | 12
CASKYTEGQPQHF | TRBJ1-5 | once | TRBV19 | 13
CASSLSYDIRYGTYEQYF | TRBJ2-7 | . | TRBV27 | 18
CASSFEPNYEQYF | TRBJ2-7 | once | TRBV11-2 | 13
CASRSLASNEKLFF | TRBJ1-4 | . | TRBV27 | 14
CASSFAGEQFF | TRBJ2-1 | . | TRBV7-9 | 11
CASSYSVSGTDIEQYF | TRBJ2-7 | . | TRBV5-4 | 16